This TCR beta chain was captured in a study of blood T cell repertoires in COVID-19. The protocol was immunoSEQ multiplex PCR, while the TCRdb copy is restricted to in-frame clones and leaves out a portion. This sample has around 270,000 clones, with over 75% found just once. The germline V gene has CDR1 SGHNT and CDR2 YYREEE (reference sequence). With 0 bases removed from V and 2 bases from J, the gap between germline ends came to 14 bases. CDR3 size: 17 residues. The rearrangement joins TRBV5-4 to TRBJ1-4; D may be TRBD1 (5 bases). The TCR was taken from a woman aged 25 to 39 who had recovered from COVID-19. Sequenced: PBMCs or T cells enriched from blood (not recorded which). This CDR3 reads CASSLVSGKGTNEKLFF. The CDR3 bases are TGTGCCAGCAGCTTGGTGTCAGGGAAAGGGACTAATGAAAAACTGTTTTTT.